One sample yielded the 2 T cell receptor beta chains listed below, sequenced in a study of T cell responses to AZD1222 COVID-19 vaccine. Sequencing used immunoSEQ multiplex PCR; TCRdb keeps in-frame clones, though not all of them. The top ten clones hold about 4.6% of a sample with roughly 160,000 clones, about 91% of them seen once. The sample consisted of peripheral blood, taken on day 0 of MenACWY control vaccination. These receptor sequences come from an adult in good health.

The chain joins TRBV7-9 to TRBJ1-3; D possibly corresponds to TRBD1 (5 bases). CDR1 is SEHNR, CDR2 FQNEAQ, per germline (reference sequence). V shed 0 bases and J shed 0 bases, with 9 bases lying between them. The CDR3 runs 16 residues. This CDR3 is CASSLASTVSGNTIYF. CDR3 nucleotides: TGTGCCAGCAGCTTAGCCTCGACAGTCTCTGGAAACACCATATATTTT.

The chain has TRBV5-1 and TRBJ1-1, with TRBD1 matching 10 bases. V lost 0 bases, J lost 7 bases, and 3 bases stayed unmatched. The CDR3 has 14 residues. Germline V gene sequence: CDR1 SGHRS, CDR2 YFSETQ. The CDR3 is CASSLEGQGIEAFF. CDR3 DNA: TGCGCCAGCAGCTTGGAGGGACAGGGGATTGAAGCTTTCTTT.